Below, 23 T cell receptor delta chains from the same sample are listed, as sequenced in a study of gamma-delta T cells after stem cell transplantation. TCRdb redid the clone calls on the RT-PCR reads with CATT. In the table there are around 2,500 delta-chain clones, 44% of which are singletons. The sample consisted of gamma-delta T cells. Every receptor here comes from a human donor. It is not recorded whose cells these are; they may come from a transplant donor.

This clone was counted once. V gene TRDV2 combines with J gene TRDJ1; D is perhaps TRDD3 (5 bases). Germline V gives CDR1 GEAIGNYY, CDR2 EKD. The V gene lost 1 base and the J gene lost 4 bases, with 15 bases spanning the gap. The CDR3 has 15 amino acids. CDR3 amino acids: CACDTVGFSNDKLIF. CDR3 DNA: TGTGCCTGTGACACTGTGGGATTTTCGAACGATAAACTCATCTTT.

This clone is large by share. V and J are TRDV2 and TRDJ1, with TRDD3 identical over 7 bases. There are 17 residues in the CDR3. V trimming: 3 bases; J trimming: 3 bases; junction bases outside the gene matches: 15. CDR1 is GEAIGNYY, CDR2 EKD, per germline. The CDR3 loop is CACDPLRVRGDPDKLIF. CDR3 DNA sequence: TGTGCCTGTGACCCCCTCCGTGTTCGGGGGGATCCCGATAAACTCATCTTT.

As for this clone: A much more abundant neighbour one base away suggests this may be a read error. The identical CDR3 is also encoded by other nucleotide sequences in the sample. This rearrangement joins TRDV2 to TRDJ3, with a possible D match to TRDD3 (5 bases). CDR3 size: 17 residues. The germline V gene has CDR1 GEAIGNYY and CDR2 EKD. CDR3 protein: CACDRISGSWDTRQMFF. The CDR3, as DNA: TGTGCCTGTGACCGTATCAGCGGGTCCTGGGACACCCGACAAATGTTTTTC.

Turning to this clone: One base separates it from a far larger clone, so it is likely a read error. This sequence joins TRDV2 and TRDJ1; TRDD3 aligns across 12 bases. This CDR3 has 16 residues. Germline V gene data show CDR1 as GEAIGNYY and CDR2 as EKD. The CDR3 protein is CARDPILGDTPNKLIF. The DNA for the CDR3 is TGTGCCCGTGACCCAATACTGGGGGATACCCCGAATAAACTCATCTTT.

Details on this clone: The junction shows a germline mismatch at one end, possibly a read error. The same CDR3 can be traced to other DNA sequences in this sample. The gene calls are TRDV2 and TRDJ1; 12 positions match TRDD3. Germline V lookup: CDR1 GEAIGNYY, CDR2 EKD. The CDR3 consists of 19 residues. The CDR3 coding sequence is TGTGCCTGTGACCCAGTCCTGGGGGATACGCCTTTGTACACCGATAACCTCATCTTT. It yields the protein CACDPVLGDTPLYTDNLIF.

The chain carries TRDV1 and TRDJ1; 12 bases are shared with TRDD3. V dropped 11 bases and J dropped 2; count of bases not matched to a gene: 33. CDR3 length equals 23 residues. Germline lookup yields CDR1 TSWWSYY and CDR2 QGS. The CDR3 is CAITPNPVLGDTYPFLSTDKLIF. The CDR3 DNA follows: TGTGCTATAACTCCCAACCCCGTACTGGGGGATACCTACCCCTTTTTAAGTACCGATAAACTCATCTTT.

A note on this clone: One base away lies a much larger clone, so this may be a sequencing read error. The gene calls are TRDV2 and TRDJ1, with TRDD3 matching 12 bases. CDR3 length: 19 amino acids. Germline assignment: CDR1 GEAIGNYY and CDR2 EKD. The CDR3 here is CACDTVAGGYAKYTDNLIF. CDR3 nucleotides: TGTGCCTGTGACACCGTGGCTGGGGGATACGCGAAGTACACCGATAACCTCATCTTT.

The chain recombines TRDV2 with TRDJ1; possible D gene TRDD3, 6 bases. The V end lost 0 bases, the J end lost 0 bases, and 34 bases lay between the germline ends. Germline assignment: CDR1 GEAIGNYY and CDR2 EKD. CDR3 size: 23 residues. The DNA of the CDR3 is TGTGCCTGTGACACCGTTCCGCCGAACGACTCGGGGGAGCCCAGTGGATACACCGATAAACTCATCTTT. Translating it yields CACDTVPPNDSGEPSGYTDKLIF.

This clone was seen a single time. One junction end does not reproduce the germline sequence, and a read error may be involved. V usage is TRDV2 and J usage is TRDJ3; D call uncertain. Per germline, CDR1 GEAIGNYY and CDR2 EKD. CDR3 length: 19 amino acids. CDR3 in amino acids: CSCDTVGASSGWDTRQMFF. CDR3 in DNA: TGTTCCTGTGACACCGTAGGGGCTAGCTCGGGCTGGGACACCCGACAGATGTTTTTC.

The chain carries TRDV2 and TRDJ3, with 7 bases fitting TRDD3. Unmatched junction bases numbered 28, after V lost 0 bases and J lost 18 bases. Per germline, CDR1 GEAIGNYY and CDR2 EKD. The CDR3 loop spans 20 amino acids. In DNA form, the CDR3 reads TGTGCCTGTGACACCCTGGGGGCTACGCTTAGCTCCTGTGACACCCGCCCGATGTTTTTC. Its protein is CACDTLGATLSSCDTRPMFF.

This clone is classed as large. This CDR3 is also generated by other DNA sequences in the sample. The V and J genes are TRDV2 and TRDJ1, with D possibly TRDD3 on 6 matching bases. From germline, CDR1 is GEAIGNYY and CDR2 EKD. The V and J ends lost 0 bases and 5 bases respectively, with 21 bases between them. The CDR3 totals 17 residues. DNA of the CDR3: TGTGCCTGTGACACCGTGGGGGCTGCGGTGGGGCTGGATAAACTCATCTTT. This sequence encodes CACDTVGAAVGLDKLIF.

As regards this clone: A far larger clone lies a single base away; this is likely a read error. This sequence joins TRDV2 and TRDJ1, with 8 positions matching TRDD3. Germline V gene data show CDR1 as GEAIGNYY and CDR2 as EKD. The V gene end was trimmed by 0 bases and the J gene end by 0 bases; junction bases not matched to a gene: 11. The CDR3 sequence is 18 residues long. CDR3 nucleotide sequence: TGTGCCTGTGACACCCTCTATAATGGGGGATCCTACACCGATAAACTCATCTTT. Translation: CACDTLYNGGSYTDKLIF.

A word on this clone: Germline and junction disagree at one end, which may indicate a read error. The CDR3 DNA reads as TGTGCCTGTGACACCATCTCGGGGATCCTCTACACCGGTAAACTCATCTTT. It is translated as CACDTISGILYTGKLIF. The V call is TRDV2, the J call TRDJ1, with D possibly TRDD3 on 6 matching bases. Germline CDR1 reads GEAIGNYY; CDR2 reads EKD. The CDR3 has 17 residues.

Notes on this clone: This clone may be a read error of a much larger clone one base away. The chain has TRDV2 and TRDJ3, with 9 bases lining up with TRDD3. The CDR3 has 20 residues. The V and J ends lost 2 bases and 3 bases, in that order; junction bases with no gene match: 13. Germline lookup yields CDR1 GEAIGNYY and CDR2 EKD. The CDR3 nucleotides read TGTGCCTGTGACATCGTAGTCCCGGGGGATACTTTCTGGGACACCCGACAGATGTTTTTC. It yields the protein CACDIVVPGDTFWDTRQMFF.

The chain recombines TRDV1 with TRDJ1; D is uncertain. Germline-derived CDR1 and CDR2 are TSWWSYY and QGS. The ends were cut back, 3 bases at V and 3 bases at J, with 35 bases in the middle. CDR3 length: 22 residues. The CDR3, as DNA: TGTGCTCTTGGGGACTTACGGCTGGTTTGGTTTGACACTCCCGACTACGCCGATAAACTCATCTTT. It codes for CALGDLRLVWFDTPDYADKLIF.

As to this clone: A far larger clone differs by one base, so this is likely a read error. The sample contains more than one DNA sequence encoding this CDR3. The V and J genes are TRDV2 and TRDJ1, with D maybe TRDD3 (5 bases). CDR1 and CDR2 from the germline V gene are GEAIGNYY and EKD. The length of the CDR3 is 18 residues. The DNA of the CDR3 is TGTGCCTGTGACACCGTTAGCATTATGGGGAGCAACACCGATAAACTCATCTTC. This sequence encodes CACDTVSIMGSNTDKLIF.

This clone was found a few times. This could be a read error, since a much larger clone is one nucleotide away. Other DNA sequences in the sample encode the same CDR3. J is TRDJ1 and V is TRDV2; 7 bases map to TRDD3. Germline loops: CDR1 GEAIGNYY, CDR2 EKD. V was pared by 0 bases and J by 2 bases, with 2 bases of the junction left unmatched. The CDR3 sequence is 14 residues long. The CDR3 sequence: CACDTLGATDKLIF. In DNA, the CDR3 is TGTGCCTGTGACACCCTGGGGGCTACCGATAAACTCATCTTT.

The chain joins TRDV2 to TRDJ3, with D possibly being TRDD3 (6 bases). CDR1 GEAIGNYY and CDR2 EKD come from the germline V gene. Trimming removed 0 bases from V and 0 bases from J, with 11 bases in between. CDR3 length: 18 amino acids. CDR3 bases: TGTGCCTGTGACACCGCGGGGGGACCCTCCTGGGACACCCGACAGATGTTTTTC. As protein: CACDTAGGPSWDTRQMFF.

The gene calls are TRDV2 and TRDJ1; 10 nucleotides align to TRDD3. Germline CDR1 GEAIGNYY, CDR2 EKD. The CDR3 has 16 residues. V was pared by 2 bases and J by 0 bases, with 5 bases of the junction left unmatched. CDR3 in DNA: TGTGCCTGTGACAACTTACTGGGGGATTACACCGATAAACTCATCTTT. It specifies CACDNLLGDYTDKLIF.

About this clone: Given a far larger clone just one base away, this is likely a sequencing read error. The CDR3 coding sequence is TGTGCCTGTGACACCGTCGGACTGGGGGATACTGGCACCGATAAATTCATCTTT. It yields the protein CACDTVGLGDTGTDKFIF. The chain employs TRDV2 and TRDJ1, with 12 positions matching TRDD3. The CDR3 length is 18 residues. CDR1 and CDR2 from the germline V gene are GEAIGNYY and EKD.

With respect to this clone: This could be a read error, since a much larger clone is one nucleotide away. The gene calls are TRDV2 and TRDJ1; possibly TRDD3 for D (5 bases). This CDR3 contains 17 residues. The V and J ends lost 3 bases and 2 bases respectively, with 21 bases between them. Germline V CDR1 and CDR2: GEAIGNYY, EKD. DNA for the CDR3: TGTGCCTGTGACTCCTTACGGGGGCTGGAGGATACCGATAAACTCATCTTT. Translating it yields CACDSLRGLEDTDKLIF.

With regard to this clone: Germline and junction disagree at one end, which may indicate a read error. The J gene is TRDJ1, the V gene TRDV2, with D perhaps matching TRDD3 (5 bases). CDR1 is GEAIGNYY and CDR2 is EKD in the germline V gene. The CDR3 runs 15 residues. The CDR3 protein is CACVNLLANRDNLIF. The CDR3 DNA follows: TGTGCCTGTGTAAATTTACTGGCGAACCGCGATAACCTCATCTTT.

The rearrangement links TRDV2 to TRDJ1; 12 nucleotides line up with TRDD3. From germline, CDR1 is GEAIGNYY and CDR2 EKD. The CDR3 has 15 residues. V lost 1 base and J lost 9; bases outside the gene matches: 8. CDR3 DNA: TGTGCCTGTGACACTTTACTGGGGGATACCGGTGAACTCATCTTT. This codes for CACDTLLGDTGELIF.